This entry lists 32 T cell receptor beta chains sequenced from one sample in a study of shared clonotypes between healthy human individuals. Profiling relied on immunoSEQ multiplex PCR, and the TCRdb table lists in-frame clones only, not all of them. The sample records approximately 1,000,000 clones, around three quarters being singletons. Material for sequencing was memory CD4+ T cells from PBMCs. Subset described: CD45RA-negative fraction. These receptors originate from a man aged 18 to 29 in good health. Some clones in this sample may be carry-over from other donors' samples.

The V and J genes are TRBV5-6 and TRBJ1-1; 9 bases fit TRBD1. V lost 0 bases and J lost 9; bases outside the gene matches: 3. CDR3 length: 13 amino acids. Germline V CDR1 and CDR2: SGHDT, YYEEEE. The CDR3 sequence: CASSLGDRDKAFF. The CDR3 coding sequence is TGTGCCAGCAGCTTGGGGGACAGGGATAAAGCTTTCTTT.

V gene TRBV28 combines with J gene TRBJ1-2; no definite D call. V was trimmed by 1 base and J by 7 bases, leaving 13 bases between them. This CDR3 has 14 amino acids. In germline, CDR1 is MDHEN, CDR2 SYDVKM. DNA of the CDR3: TGTGCCAGCAGTTTATCCCCCGGTTTCTTTGGCTACACCTTC. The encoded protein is CASSLSPGFFGYTF.

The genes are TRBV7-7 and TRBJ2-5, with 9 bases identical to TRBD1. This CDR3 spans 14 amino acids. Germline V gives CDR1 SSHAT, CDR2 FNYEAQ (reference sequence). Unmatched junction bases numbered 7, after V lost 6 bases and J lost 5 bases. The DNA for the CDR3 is TGTGCCAGCAGTTACACAGGGGGCGGGGAGACCCAGTACTTC. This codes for CASSYTGGGETQYF.

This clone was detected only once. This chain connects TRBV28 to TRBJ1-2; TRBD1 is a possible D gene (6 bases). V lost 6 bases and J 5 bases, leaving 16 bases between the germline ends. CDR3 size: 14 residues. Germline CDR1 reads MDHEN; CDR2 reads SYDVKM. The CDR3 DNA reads TGTGCCAGCAGGCGCAGGGGAGGGGAATATGGCTACACCTTC. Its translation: CASRRRGGEYGYTF.

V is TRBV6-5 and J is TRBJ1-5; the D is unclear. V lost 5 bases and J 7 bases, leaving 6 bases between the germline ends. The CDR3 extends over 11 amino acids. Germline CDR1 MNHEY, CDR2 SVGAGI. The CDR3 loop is CASSERQPQHF. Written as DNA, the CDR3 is TGTGCCAGCAGTGAACGGCAGCCCCAGCATTTT.

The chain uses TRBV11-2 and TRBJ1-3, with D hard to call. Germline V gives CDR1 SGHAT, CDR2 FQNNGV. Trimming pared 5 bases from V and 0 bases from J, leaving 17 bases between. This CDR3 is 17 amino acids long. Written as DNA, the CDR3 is TGTGCCAGCAGCCTAGCACGGGTCGGACCCTCTGGAAACACCATATATTTT. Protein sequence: CASSLARVGPSGNTIYF.

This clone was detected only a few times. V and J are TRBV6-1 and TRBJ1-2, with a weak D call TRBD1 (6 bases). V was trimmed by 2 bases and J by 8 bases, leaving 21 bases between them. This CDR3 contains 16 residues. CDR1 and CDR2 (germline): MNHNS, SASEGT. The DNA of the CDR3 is TGTGCCAGCAGTGAAAGTAGTTGGACAGCTGGGGAGGGCTACACCTTC. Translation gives CASSESSWTAGEGYTF.

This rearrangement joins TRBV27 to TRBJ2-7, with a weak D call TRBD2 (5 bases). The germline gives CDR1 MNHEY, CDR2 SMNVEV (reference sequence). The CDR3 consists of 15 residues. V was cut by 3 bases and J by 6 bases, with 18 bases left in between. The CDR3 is CASSLGRAPVLEQYF. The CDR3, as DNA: TGTGCCAGCAGTTTGGGGAGAGCCCCTGTGCTCGAGCAGTACTTC.

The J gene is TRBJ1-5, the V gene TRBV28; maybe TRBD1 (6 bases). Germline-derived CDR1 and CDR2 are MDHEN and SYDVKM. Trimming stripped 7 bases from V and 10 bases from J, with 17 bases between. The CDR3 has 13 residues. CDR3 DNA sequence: TGTGCCAGCACCGACGGGGGGCAGGACCCCCAGCATTTT. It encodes CASTDGGQDPQHF.

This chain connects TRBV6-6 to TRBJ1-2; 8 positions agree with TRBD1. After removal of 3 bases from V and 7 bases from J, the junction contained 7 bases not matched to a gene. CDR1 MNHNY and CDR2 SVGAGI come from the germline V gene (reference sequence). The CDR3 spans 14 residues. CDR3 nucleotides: TGTGCCAGCAGTTATTTCCAGACAGGGGCTGGCTACACCTTC. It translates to CASSYFQTGAGYTF.

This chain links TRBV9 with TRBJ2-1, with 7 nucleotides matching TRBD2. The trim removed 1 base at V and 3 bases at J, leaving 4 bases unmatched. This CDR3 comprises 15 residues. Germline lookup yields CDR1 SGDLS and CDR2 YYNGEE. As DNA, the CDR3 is TGTGCCAGCAGCGTATCGGGGGGAGGCTACAATGAGCAGTTCTTC. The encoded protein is CASSVSGGGYNEQFF.

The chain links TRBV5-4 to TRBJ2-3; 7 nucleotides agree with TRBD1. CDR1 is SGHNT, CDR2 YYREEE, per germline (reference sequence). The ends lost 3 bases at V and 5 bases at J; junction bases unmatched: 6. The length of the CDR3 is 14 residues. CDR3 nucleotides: TGTGCCAGCAGCTCAGGGACAGCAAAAGATACGCAGTATTTT. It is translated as CASSSGTAKDTQYF.

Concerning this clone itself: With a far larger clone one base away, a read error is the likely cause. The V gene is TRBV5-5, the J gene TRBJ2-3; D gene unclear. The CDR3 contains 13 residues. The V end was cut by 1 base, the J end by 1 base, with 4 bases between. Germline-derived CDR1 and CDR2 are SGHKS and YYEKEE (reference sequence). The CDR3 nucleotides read TGTGCCAGCAGCTTGCAGGGCACAGATACGCAGTATTTT. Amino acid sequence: CASSLQGTDTQYF.

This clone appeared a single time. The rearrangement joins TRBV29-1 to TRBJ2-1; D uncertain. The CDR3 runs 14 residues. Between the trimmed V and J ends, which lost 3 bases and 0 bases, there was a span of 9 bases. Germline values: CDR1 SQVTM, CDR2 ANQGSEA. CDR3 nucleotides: TGCAGCGTTGAGGGTAGGAGCTCCTACAATGAGCAGTTCTTC. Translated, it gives CSVEGRSSYNEQFF.

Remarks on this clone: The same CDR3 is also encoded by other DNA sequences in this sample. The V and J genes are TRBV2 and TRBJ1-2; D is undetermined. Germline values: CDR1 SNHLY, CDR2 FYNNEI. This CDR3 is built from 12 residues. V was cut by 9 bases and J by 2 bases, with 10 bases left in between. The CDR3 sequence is CASSPNNYGYTF. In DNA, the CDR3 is TGTGCCAGTAGTCCTAACAACTATGGCTACACCTTC.

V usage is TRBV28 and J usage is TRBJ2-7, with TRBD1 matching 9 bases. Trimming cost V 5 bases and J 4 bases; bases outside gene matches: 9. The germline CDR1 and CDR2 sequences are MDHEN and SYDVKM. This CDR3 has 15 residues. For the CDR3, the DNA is TGTGCCAGCAGTCCCCCCCACAGGGGGCGGTACGAGCAGTACTTC. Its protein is CASSPPHRGRYEQYF.

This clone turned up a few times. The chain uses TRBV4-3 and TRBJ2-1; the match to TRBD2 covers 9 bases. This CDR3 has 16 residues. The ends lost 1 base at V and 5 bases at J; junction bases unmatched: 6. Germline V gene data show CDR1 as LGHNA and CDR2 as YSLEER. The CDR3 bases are TGCGCCAGCAGCCAAGGGACTAGCGTAATCCACAATGAGCAGTTCTTC. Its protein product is CASSQGTSVIHNEQFF.

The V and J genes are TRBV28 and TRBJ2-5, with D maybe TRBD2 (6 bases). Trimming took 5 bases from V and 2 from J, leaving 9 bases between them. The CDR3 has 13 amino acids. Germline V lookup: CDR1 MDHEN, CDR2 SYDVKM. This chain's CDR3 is CASSPGDQETQYF. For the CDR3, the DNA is TGTGCCAGCAGTCCGGGGGATCAAGAGACCCAGTACTTC. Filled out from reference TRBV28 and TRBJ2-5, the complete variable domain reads DVKVTQSSRYLVKRTGEKVFLECVQDMDHENMFWYRQDPGLGLRLIYFSYDVKMKEKGDIPEGYSVSREKKERFSLILESASTNQTSMYLCASSPGDQETQYFGPGTRLLVL.

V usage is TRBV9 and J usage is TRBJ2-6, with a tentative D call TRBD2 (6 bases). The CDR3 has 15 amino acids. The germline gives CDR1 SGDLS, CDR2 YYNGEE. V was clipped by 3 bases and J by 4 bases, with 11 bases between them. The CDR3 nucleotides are TGTGCCAGCAGCGAACGGGGGAGCGGGGCCAACGTCCTGACTTTC. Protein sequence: CASSERGSGANVLTF.

The CDR3 is CASSSQTGGQNIQYF. The CDR3 DNA sequence: TGCGCCAGCAGCTCCCAAACAGGGGGCCAAAACATTCAGTACTTC. The V and J genes are TRBV5-1 and TRBJ2-4; TRBD1 aligns across 9 bases. V lost 3 bases, J lost 5 bases, and 6 bases stayed unmatched. The CDR3 runs 15 residues. In germline, CDR1 is SGHRS, CDR2 YFSETQ.

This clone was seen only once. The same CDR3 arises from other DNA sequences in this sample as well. The DNA for the CDR3 is TGCGCCAGCAGCTTGGGTGACACCGGGGAGCTGTTTTTT. This sequence encodes CASSLGDTGELFF. The J gene is TRBJ2-2, the V gene TRBV5-1; D gene unclear. Trimming pared 0 bases from V and 3 bases from J, leaving 3 bases between. In germline, CDR1 is SGHRS, CDR2 YFSETQ. This CDR3 is 13 amino acids long.

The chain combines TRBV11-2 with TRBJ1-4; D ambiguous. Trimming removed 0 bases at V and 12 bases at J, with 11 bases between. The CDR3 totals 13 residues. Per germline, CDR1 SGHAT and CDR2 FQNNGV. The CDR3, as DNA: TGTGCCAGCAGCTTAGATCCCGATCTTGAACTGTTTTTT. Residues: CASSLDPDLELFF.

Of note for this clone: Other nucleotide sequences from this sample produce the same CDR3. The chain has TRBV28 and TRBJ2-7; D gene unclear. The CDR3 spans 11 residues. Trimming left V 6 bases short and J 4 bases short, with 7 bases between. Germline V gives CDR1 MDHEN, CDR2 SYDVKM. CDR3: CASSLRYEQYF. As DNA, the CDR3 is TGTGCCAGCAGCCTCCGGTACGAGCAGTACTTC.

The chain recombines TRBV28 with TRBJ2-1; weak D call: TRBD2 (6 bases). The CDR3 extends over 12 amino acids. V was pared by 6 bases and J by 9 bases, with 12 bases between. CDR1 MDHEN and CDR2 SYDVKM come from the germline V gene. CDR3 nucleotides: TGTGCCAGCAGCCAGGGCGGGGTTGAGCAGTTCTTC. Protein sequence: CASSQGGVEQFF.

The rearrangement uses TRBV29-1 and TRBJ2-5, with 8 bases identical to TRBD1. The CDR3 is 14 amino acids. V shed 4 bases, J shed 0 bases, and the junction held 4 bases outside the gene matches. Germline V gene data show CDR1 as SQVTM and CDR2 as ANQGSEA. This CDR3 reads CSVGRTGNQETQYF. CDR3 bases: TGCAGCGTTGGACGGACAGGGAACCAAGAGACCCAGTACTTC.

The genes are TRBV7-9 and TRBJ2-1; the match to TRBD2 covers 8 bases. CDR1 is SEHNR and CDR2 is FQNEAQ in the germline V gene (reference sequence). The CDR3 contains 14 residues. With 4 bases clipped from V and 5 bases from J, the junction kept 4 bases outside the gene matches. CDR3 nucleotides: TGTGCCAGCAGCTCTCGGGAGGGCCACAATGAGCAGTTCTTC. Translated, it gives CASSSREGHNEQFF.

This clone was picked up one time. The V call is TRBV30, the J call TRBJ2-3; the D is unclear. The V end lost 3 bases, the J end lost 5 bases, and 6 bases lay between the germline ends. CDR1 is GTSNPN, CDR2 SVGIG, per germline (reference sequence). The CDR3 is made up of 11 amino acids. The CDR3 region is CAWSVIDTQYF. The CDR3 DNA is TGTGCCTGGAGCGTAATAGATACGCAGTATTTT.

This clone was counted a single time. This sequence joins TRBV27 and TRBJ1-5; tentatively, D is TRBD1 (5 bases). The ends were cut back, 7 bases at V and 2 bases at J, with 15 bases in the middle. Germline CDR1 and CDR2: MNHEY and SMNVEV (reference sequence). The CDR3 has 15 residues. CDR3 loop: CASMGQGFGNQPQHF. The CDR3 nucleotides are TGTGCCAGCATGGGGCAGGGCTTCGGCAATCAGCCCCAGCATTTT.

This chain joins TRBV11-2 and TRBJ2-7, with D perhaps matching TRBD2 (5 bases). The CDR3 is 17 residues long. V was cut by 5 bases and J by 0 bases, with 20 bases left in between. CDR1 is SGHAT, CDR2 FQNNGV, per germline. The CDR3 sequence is CASSPSLRATSSYEQYF. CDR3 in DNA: TGTGCCAGCAGCCCTAGCCTCCGGGCCACATCCTCCTACGAGCAGTACTTC.

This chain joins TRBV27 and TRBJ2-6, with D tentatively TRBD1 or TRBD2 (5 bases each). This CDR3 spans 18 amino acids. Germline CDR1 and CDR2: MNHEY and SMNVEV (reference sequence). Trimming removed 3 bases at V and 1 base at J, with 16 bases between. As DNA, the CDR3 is TGTGCCAGCAGTTTCTTTAGGGGCGCGGGTTCTGGGGCCAACGTCCTGACTTTC. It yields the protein CASSFFRGAGSGANVLTF.

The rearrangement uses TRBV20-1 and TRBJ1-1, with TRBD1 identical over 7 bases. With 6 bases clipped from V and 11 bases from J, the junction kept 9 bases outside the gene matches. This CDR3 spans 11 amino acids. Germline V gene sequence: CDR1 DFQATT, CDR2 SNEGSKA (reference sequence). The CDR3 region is CSAKGAERAFF. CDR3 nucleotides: TGCAGTGCCAAGGGGGCCGAGCGCGCTTTCTTT.

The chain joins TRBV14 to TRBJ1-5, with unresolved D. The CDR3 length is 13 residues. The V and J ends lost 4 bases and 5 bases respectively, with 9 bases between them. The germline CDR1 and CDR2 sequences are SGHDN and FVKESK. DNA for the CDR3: TGTGCCAGCAGCCGCGGGCTGGATCAGCCCCAGCATTTT. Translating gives CASSRGLDQPQHF. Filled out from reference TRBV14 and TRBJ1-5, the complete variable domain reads EAGVTQFPSHSVIEKGQTVTLRCDPISGHDNLYWYRRVMGKEIKFLLHFVKESKQDESGMPNNRFLAERTGGTYSTLKVQPAELEDSGVYFCASSRGLDQPQHFGDGTRLSIL.